This passage covers 22 T cell receptor beta chains from one sample sequenced in a study of CD8 T cells in ankylosing spondylitis. TCRdb fed the 5' RACE reads into MiXCR, producing one record per CDR3 protein. The repertoire holds 200,000 or so distinct CDR3 sequences, with under 15% as singletons. The material sequenced was blood, either unsorted or a sorted T cell fraction (not recorded which). These receptors were obtained from a female donor with ankylosing spondylitis or in good health (not recorded which).

This clonotype was seen many times. The chain uses TRBV12-3 or TRBV12-4 and TRBJ2-6; TRBD1 aligns across 8 bases. CDR3 size: 15 residues. J was trimmed by 0 bases and V by 6 bases; bases with no gene match: 1. The CDR3 loop reads CASSQGASGANVLTF. The CDR3 DNA reads TGTGCCAGCAGCCAGGGGGCCTCTGGGGCCAACGTCCTGACTTTC.

This clonotype was seen only a few times. The chain is built from TRBV6-2 or TRBV6-3 and TRBJ2-5; D unclear. Between the trimmed V and J ends, which lost 5 bases and 3 bases, there was a span of 10 bases. Germline CDR1 and CDR2: MNHEY and SVGEGT. The CDR3 consists of 13 residues. The CDR3 protein is CASSPRPEETQYF. As DNA, the CDR3 is TGTGCCAGCAGTCCCCGTCCTGAAGAGACCCAGTACTTC.

This clonotype was counted many times. The V and J genes are TRBV18 and TRBJ2-1; D unresolved. Per the germline V gene, CDR1 is KGHSH and CDR2 is LQKENI. Trimming removed 3 bases at V and 5 bases at J, with 11 bases between. This CDR3 contains 14 residues. The CDR3 sequence: CASSPNWNHNEQFF. Written as DNA, the CDR3 is TGTGCCAGCTCACCGAACTGGAATCACAATGAGCAGTTCTTC.

This clonotype occurred many times. The chain carries TRBV29-1 and TRBJ2-1; TRBD2 agrees at 10 bases. CDR1 is SQVTM and CDR2 is ANQGSEA in the germline V gene. V lost 6 bases, J lost 6 bases, and 8 bases stayed unmatched. This CDR3 region has 14 residues. CDR3 in amino acids: CSVLAGEEGNEQFF. The CDR3 DNA reads TGCAGCGTCCTAGCGGGAGAAGAAGGCAATGAGCAGTTCTTC.

This clonotype was detected ten times or more. The genes are TRBV5-1 and TRBJ2-2; D not certain. Germline V gene data show CDR1 as SGHRS and CDR2 as YFSETQ. This CDR3 has 15 residues. V was pared by 0 bases and J by 2 bases, with 8 bases between. The CDR3 loop reads CASSLGRINTGELFF. CDR3 sequence (DNA): TGCGCCAGCAGCTTGGGACGGATTAACACCGGGGAGCTGTTTTTT. The full variable domain, in which reference TRBV5-1 and TRBJ2-2 provide the parts outside the CDR3, is KAGVTQTPRYLIKTRGQQVTLSCSPISGHRSVSWYQQTPGQGLQFLFEYFSETQRNKGNFPGRFSGRQFSNSRSEMNVSTLELGDSALYLCASSLGRINTGELFFGEGSRLTVL.

This clonotype was found many times. V is TRBV5-6 and J is TRBJ1-5; D not resolved. The CDR3 runs 14 residues. CDR1 and CDR2 from the germline V gene are SGHDT and YYEEEE. V was clipped by 1 base and J by 0 bases, with 5 bases between them. CDR3 loop: CASSLISSNQPQHF. CDR3 nucleotide sequence: TGTGCCAGCAGCTTGATCTCTAGCAATCAGCCCCAGCATTTT.

V is TRBV7-2 and J is TRBJ2-1, with D maybe TRBD2 (5 bases). V was clipped by 3 bases and J by 8 bases, with 11 bases between them. The V gene's germline CDR1 is SGHTA and CDR2 FQGNSA. This CDR3 contains 13 residues. The CDR3 sequence is CASSFLLGYEQFF. The CDR3 DNA follows: TGTGCCAGCAGCTTCTTACTAGGCTATGAGCAGTTCTTC.

This clonotype occurred many times. The chain couples TRBV12-3 or TRBV12-4 to TRBJ1-5; no reliable D call. This CDR3 has 12 amino acids. V was pared by 6 bases and J by 2 bases, with 5 bases between. The CDR3 DNA reads as TGTGCCAGCAGAGAGGGCAATCAGCCCCAGCATTTT. Amino acids: CASREGNQPQHF.

The rearrangement uses TRBV4-2 and TRBJ2-1, with D uncertain. The CDR3 loop spans 13 amino acids. Trimming stripped 2 bases from V and 6 bases from J, with 8 bases between. The V gene's germline CDR1 is LGHNA and CDR2 YNFKEQ. CDR3 in amino acids: CASSQIGCNEQFF. CDR3 nucleotide sequence: TGTGCCAGCAGCCAAATCGGGTGCAATGAGCAGTTCTTC.

The J gene is TRBJ2-2, the V gene TRBV7-9, with TRBD2 matching 8 bases. CDR3 length equals 15 residues. Trimming cost V 7 bases and J 5 bases; bases outside gene matches: 9. Germline loops: CDR1 SEHNR, CDR2 FQNEAQ (reference sequence). For the CDR3, the DNA is TGTGCCAGCAACGATCGGGAGCGGGGGACCGGGGAGCTGTTTTTT. This sequence encodes CASNDRERGTGELFF.

In its sample, this clonotype was seen a few times. The V gene is TRBV12-3 or TRBV12-4, the J gene TRBJ2-5, with D maybe TRBD2 (5 bases). The CDR3 spans 15 residues. The germline V and J ends were trimmed by 5 bases and 1 base, with 14 bases remaining between them. CDR3 in DNA: TGTGCCAGCAGTCCGTCGGACGGACTCCAAGAGACCCAGTACTTC. This gives the protein CASSPSDGLQETQYF.

This clonotype has a count of ten or more. This chain joins TRBV5-1 and TRBJ1-2; 8 positions match TRBD1. The CDR3 contains 18 residues. The germline V gene encodes CDR1 SGHRS and CDR2 YFSETQ. Germline trimming cut 0 bases from V and 0 bases from J; bases unmatched to any gene: 10. This CDR3 is CASSLVAGGDWSNYGYTF. CDR3 DNA: TGCGCCAGCAGCTTGGTGGCAGGGGGCGACTGGTCTAACTATGGCTACACCTTC.

The chain has TRBV7-2 and TRBJ1-2; TRBD1 matches 7 bases. The CDR3 runs 16 residues. V shed 2 bases, J shed 4 bases, and the junction held 10 bases outside the gene matches. Germline assignment: CDR1 SGHTA and CDR2 FQGNSA. This CDR3 is CASSLTSGTAGYGYTF. The CDR3 DNA is TGTGCCAGCAGCTTAACCTCTGGGACAGCCGGCTATGGCTACACCTTC.

J is TRBJ2-1 and V is TRBV7-9; 7 nucleotides align to TRBD2. Germline loops: CDR1 SEHNR, CDR2 FQNEAQ (reference sequence). The CDR3 is 13 amino acids. The CDR3 DNA follows: TGTGTAGAACGGGGGGATGGTACTACTGAGCAGTTCTTC. Encoded protein: CVERGDGTTEQFF. The full variable domain, in which reference TRBV7-9 and TRBJ2-1 provide the parts outside the CDR3, is DTGVSQNPRHKITKRGQNVTFRCDPISEHNRLYWYRQTLGQGPEFLTYFQNEAQLEKSRLLSDRFSAERPKGSFSTLEIQRTEQGDSAMYLCVERGDGTTEQFFGPGTRLTVL.

Details on this clonotype: A much larger clone is a single base away; this may be a read error. The rearrangement links TRBV10-3 to TRBJ2-1; 8 positions match TRBD2. The CDR3 runs to 15 residues. Germline values: CDR1 ENHRY, CDR2 SYGVKD. The CDR3 loop reads CTSGPDIAGYNEQFF. The CDR3 DNA follows: TGTACCAGCGGCCCGGACATAGCGGGGTACAATGAGCAGTTCTTC.

A remark on this clonotype: Germline is not matched at one junction end, which may reflect a read error. This chain links TRBV20-1 with TRBJ2-2, with 11 bases matching TRBD2. CDR1 and CDR2 from the germline V gene are DFQATT and SNEGSKA (reference sequence). The CDR3 has 16 residues. DNA for the CDR3: TGCTGTGCTAACCCCCAACTAGCGGGAGTCACCGGGGAGCTGTTTTTT. It specifies CCANPQLAGVTGELFF.

This clonotype occurred many times. The chain joins TRBV20-1 to TRBJ2-3; D possibly uses TRBD1 or TRBD2 (5 bases each). The V gene lost 3 bases and the J gene lost 3 bases, with 16 bases spanning the gap. The CDR3 totals 15 residues. Per the germline V gene, CDR1 is DFQATT and CDR2 is SNEGSKA (reference sequence). CDR3 nucleotides: TGCAGTGCTAGGGGGATGGGGGATTGGACAGATACGCAGTATTTT. It encodes CSARGMGDWTDTQYF.

The J gene is TRBJ2-7, the V gene TRBV24-1; D is uncertain. V was pared by 3 bases and J by 0 bases, with 8 bases between. Germline assignment: CDR1 KGHDR and CDR2 SFDVKD. The CDR3 runs 14 residues. Here the CDR3 DNA reads TGTGCCACCAGTGATACGGTCCGCTCCTACGAGCAGTACTTC. This encodes CATSDTVRSYEQYF.

This clonotype was seen at least ten times. This chain uses TRBV7-8 with TRBJ1-4; tentative D call: TRBD1 (6 bases). The CDR3 totals 16 residues. Looked up from germline, CDR1 is SGHVS and CDR2 is FQNEAQ. Between the trimmed V and J ends, which lost 1 base and 8 bases, there was a span of 17 bases. As DNA, the CDR3 is TGTGCCAGCAGCTTAGGTGTTGCAGGGGATTCGGAAAAACTGTTTTTT. Encoded protein: CASSLGVAGDSEKLFF.

This clonotype was counted many times. DNA for the CDR3: TGCAGTGCCTCCTCGGGGTTCAGCACTGAAGCTTTCTTT. It translates to CSASSGFSTEAFF. This chain uses TRBV20-1 with TRBJ1-1, with no clear D. Germline V gene lookup returns CDR1 DFQATT and CDR2 SNEGSKA (reference sequence). This CDR3 has 13 amino acids. The V gene lost 6 bases and the J gene lost 4 bases, with 15 bases spanning the gap.

This clonotype was counted at least ten times. The chain employs TRBV29-1 and TRBJ2-3; 9 bases are a match to TRBD2. The V segment lost 8 bases and the J segment 6 bases; nucleotides outside the gene matches: 9. CDR3 length: 13 amino acids. Germline loops: CDR1 SQVTM, CDR2 ANQGSEA. This CDR3 reads CSSRGGGFDTQYF. CDR3 bases: TGCAGCTCGCGGGGGGGGGGCTTCGATACGCAGTATTTT.

This clonotype was recorded at least ten times. The chain couples TRBV5-1 to TRBJ1-5, with a weak D call TRBD1 (5 bases). Germline V gene data show CDR1 as SGHRS and CDR2 as YFSETQ. The V end was cut by 0 bases, the J end by 2 bases, with 9 bases between. The CDR3 is made up of 15 amino acids. CDR3 DNA sequence: TGCGCCAGCAGCTTGGAGGGGCACGGCAATCAGCCCCAGCATTTT. As protein: CASSLEGHGNQPQHF. The full variable domain, completed using reference TRBV5-1 and TRBJ1-5, is KAGVTQTPRYLIKTRGQQVTLSCSPISGHRSVSWYQQTPGQGLQFLFEYFSETQRNKGNFPGRFSGRQFSNSRSEMNVSTLELGDSALYLCASSLEGHGNQPQHFGDGTRLSIL.